This entry lists 17 T cell receptor beta chains sequenced from one sample in a study of cytomegalovirus exposure and HLA in healthy donors. Both 60 Vbeta primers and 13 Jbeta primers went into the PCR. Sequencing was performed with immunoSEQ multiplex PCR; in TCRdb, only in-frame clones are kept and a portion is missing. Of some 130,000 clones in the sample, 75% to 80% were seen once. The specimen sequenced was PBMCs. The receptors here all came from a male donor in good health and CMV-seronegative.

The rearrangement uses TRBV27 and TRBJ2-1; TRBD1 might be the D (5 bases). Germline CDR1 reads MNHEY; CDR2 reads SMNVEV (reference sequence). The V end lost 3 bases, the J end lost 3 bases, and 9 bases lay between the germline ends. CDR3 length: 14 residues. The CDR3 DNA follows: TGTGCCAGCAGTTTTGACAGCGACTACAATGAGCAGTTCTTC. Its translation is CASSFDSDYNEQFF.

The chain's CDR3 is CASSSQGGAGLNEKLFF. Here the CDR3 DNA reads TGTGCCAGCAGTTCCCAAGGAGGGGCAGGCCTTAATGAAAAACTGTTTTTT. This rearrangement joins TRBV5-4 to TRBJ1-4, with D possibly matching TRBD1 (5 bases). CDR3 length: 17 residues. V was trimmed by 5 bases and J by 4 bases, leaving 21 bases between them. CDR1 and CDR2 from the germline V gene are SGHNT and YYREEE (reference sequence).

This sequence joins TRBV7-3 and TRBJ1-1, with 7 bases identical to TRBD1. In germline, CDR1 is SGHTA, CDR2 FQGTGA. The trim removed 5 bases at V and 5 bases at J, leaving 5 bases unmatched. The CDR3 totals 13 residues. Here the CDR3 DNA reads TGTGCCAGCAGCCCGCAGGGGGTGACTGAAGCTTTCTTT. The encoded protein is CASSPQGVTEAFF.

The J gene is TRBJ1-5, the V gene TRBV16; D remains unclear. The germline gives CDR1 KGHSY, CDR2 FQNENV. The CDR3 has 15 residues. The V and J ends lost 0 bases and 0 bases respectively, with 6 bases between them. The CDR3 nucleotides read TGTGCCAGCAGCCAATCTGTCTATAGCAATCAGCCCCAGCATTTT. Its protein product is CASSQSVYSNQPQHF.

The V call is TRBV10-3, the J call TRBJ2-3; a possible D gene is TRBD2 (6 bases). This CDR3 spans 15 amino acids. Trimming took off 10 bases at V and 0 bases at J, with 17 bases between the two ends. Germline CDR1 is ENHRY and CDR2 is SYGVKD. The CDR3 here is CATILSGTSTDTQYF. As DNA, the CDR3 is TGTGCCACCATACTTTCCGGGACTAGCACAGATACGCAGTATTTT.

This clone turned up a few times. V is TRBV2 and J is TRBJ2-5; 8 nucleotides agree with TRBD2. The germline V gene encodes CDR1 SNHLY and CDR2 FYNNEI. With 3 bases clipped from V and 2 bases from J, the junction kept 5 bases outside the gene matches. CDR3 length: 15 residues. The CDR3 sequence is CASSDGSGGQETQYF. The CDR3 region has the DNA TGTGCCAGCAGTGACGGCAGCGGGGGACAAGAGACCCAGTACTTC.

This clone was picked up a small number of times. The chain uses TRBV19 and TRBJ2-1, with a possible D match to TRBD2 (7 bases). Germline CDR1 reads LNHDA; CDR2 reads SQIVND (reference sequence). Trimming removed 3 bases at V and 14 bases at J, with 17 bases between. The CDR3 totals 13 residues. CDR3 coding DNA: TGTGCCAGTAGTATGGTGGCGGGGGCGGAGGAGTTCTTC. Translated: CASSMVAGAEEFF.

The V and J genes are TRBV30 and TRBJ2-1; D possibly corresponds to TRBD2 (6 bases). Trimming pared 3 bases from V and 4 bases from J, leaving 16 bases between. Per germline, CDR1 GTSNPN and CDR2 SVGIG (reference sequence). The CDR3 sequence is 15 residues long. The CDR3 is CAWSAGTLGYNEQFF. The CDR3 bases are TGTGCCTGGAGCGCCGGGACTCTAGGGTACAATGAGCAGTTCTTC.

The chain carries TRBV6-6 and TRBJ2-1; 12 bases match TRBD2. V gave up 5 bases and J gave up 6 bases; unmatched junction bases: 2. Germline V lookup: CDR1 MNHNY, CDR2 SVGAGI (reference sequence). CDR3 length: 14 amino acids. CDR3 amino acids: CASSLAGGRNEQFF. The CDR3 DNA reads as TGTGCCAGCAGTCTAGCGGGGGGGCGCAATGAGCAGTTCTTC.

This chain connects TRBV19 to TRBJ2-3; tentatively, D is TRBD1 (5 bases). From germline, CDR1 is LNHDA and CDR2 SQIVND (reference sequence). The V end lost 7 bases, the J end lost 1 base, and 21 bases lay between the germline ends. This CDR3 has 17 amino acids. The CDR3 DNA reads as TGTGCCAGTAACTCTTTTGTGGACACCCTGGGCACAGATACGCAGTATTTT. Protein sequence: CASNSFVDTLGTDTQYF.

The V gene is TRBV18, the J gene TRBJ2-3, with D perhaps TRBD1 (5 bases). The germline gives CDR1 KGHSH, CDR2 LQKENI. The CDR3 covers 13 residues. Deletions cut 2 bases from V and 2 bases from J, with 5 bases between. The chain's CDR3 is CASSPGATDTQYF. For the CDR3, the DNA is TGTGCCAGCTCACCAGGGGCCACAGATACGCAGTATTTT.

The CDR3 reads CAWSVDFDRGRSTGELFF. The CDR3 DNA reads TGTGCCTGGAGTGTAGACTTTGACAGGGGGCGATCCACCGGGGAGCTGTTTTTT. V usage is TRBV30 and J usage is TRBJ2-2; the match to TRBD1 covers 10 bases. The V and J ends lost 0 bases and 4 bases, in that order; junction bases with no gene match: 11. Germline values: CDR1 GTSNPN, CDR2 SVGIG (reference sequence). The CDR3 length is 18 residues.

The chain combines TRBV6-5 with TRBJ1-1; 7 bases map to TRBD1. The germline gives CDR1 MNHEY, CDR2 SVGAGI. The V segment lost 5 bases and the J segment 6 bases; nucleotides outside the gene matches: 9. The CDR3 runs to 14 residues. CDR3 in DNA: TGTGCCAGCAGTGAGTCCCGGGACAGCGCTGAAGCTTTCTTT. Its translation is CASSESRDSAEAFF.

J is TRBJ2-7 and V is TRBV7-8, with 8 nucleotides matching TRBD2. V was pared by 2 bases and J by 0 bases, with 3 bases of the junction left unmatched. Germline V gene sequence: CDR1 SGHVS, CDR2 FQNEAQ. The CDR3 is 15 residues long. The DNA of the CDR3 is TGTGCCAGCAGCTTAATCAGCGGGGGCTCCTACGAGCAGTACTTC. Translating it yields CASSLISGGSYEQYF.

A word on this clone: In the same sample, other DNA sequences code for this CDR3. J is TRBJ2-7 and V is TRBV2, with TRBD2 identical over 10 bases. The V gene's germline CDR1 is SNHLY and CDR2 FYNNEI. The trim removed 0 bases at V and 0 bases at J, leaving 8 bases unmatched. CDR3 size: 18 residues. CDR3 residues: CASSEAGAGGPLSYEQYF. CDR3 DNA: TGTGCCAGCAGTGAAGCAGGAGCGGGGGGGCCTCTCTCCTACGAGCAGTACTTC.

V usage is TRBV5-1 and J usage is TRBJ1-3; no clear D gene. V was pared by 4 bases and J by 0 bases, with 11 bases between. CDR3 length equals 15 residues. Germline values: CDR1 SGHRS, CDR2 YFSETQ. CDR3 DNA sequence: TGCGCCAGCAGCGCCTTGGGCTACTCTGGAAACACCATATATTTT. It is translated as CASSALGYSGNTIYF.

The chain has TRBV4-2 and TRBJ2-1, with D tentatively TRBD2 (6 bases). The V gene's germline CDR1 is LGHNA and CDR2 YNFKEQ. The ends were cut back, 0 bases at V and 6 bases at J, with 15 bases in the middle. The CDR3 is 16 amino acids. In nucleotides, the CDR3 is TGTGCCAGCAGCCAAGATATCGGGGGTAGGGGCAATGAGCAGTTCTTC. Translation: CASSQDIGGRGNEQFF.